This entry features one T cell receptor beta chain sequence. Its antigen is unknown. TCR beta CDR3 regions were amplified from RNA. TCR CDR3 regions were first amplified by RT-PCR with HTBI primers. TCRdb used MiXCR to reprocess the multiplex PCR reads, holding one entry per CDR3 protein. The data hold about 98,000 distinct CDR3 sequences, with approximately 42% observed a single time. On the basis of clinical symptoms, serum thyroxine and TRAb, thyroid ultrasound and orbital computed tomography, diagnoses were made. This sample was taken from a study of T cells in Graves' hyperthyroidism and ophthalmopathy. Study-level results: Researchers found most expanded thyroid clonotypes above 0.001 in blood as well.

This CDR3 contains 14 residues. Germline-derived CDR1 and CDR2 are SQVTM and ANQGSEA. J lost 3 bases, V lost 7 bases, and 4 bases had no gene match. The rearrangement joins TRBV29-1 to TRBJ2-5; 14 bases are shared with TRBD2. Sequencing was performed on peripheral blood or thyroid tissue (not recorded which). This TCR was recovered from a woman aged 30 to 39 with Graves' hyperthyroidism. The CDR3 reads CSAGTSGRKETQYF. The CDR3 bases are TGCAGCGCTGGGACTAGCGGGAGAAAAGAGACCCAGTACTTC.